This T cell receptor beta chain was captured by sequencing in a study of cytotoxic CD8 clonotypes in ibrutinib-treated CLL. Overall study: Sequencing produced an average of 255,043 productive templates and 85,000 to 95,000 productive rearrangements per sample. The study's findings and limits: Clonotypes that were public were uncommon, and they contracted or stayed stable on treatment. Measured clonality at baseline was greater than in age-matched healthy donors and tracked with circulating CD8+ T-cell counts.

This clone has only a few counts. Its antigen remains unknown. Germline V gives CDR1 SGHVS, CDR2 FQNEAQ. The CDR3 spans 15 residues. The junction had 12 bases not matched to a gene; V was cut back by 5 bases and J by 7 bases. TCRdb keeps only in-frame clones here, not all; method: immunoSEQ multiplex PCR. The sample has some 200,000 clones; more than 75% are singletons. Sample: PBMCs, taken after 12 months of ibrutinib treatment. This clonotype originated in a human donor with chronic lymphocytic leukemia. V is TRBV7-8 and J is TRBJ2-7; TRBD2 aligns across 9 bases. CDR3 in DNA: TGTGCCAGCAGCACCCGGGGTAGCGGGGGTGGTGAGCAGTACTTC. Translated, it gives CASSTRGSGGGEQYF.